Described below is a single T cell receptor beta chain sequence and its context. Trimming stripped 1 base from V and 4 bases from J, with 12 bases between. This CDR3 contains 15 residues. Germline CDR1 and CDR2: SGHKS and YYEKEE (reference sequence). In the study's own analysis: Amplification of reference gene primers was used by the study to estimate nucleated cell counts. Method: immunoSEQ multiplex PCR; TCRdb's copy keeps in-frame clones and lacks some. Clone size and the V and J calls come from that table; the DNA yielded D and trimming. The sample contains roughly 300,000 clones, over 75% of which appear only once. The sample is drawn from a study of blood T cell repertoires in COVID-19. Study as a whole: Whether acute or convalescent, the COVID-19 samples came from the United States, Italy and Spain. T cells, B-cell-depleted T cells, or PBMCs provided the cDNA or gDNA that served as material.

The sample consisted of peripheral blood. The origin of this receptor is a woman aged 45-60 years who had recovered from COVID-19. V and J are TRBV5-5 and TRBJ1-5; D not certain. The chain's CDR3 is CASSLRDRENQPQHF. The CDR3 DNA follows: TGTGCCAGCAGCTTGAGGGATCGGGAGAATCAGCCCCAGCATTTT.